These 25 T cell receptor beta chains were sequenced from one sample in a study of shared clonotypes between healthy human individuals. The method was immunoSEQ multiplex PCR; TCRdb's version includes in-frame clones alone and lacks a portion of them. Of around 2.5 million clones detected, 80% to 95% appear once; the ten largest clones hold 0.36%. What was sequenced was naive CD4+ T cells from PBMCs. The subset is: CD45RA+ positively selected. Source of these receptors: a man younger than 35 in good health. Some clones in this sample may be carry-over from other donors' samples.

This clone was detected only once. This chain joins TRBV28 and TRBJ2-7; TRBD1 matches 8 bases. CDR1 is MDHEN, CDR2 SYDVKM, per germline. The CDR3 extends over 14 amino acids. V lost 5 bases to trimming and J lost 6 bases; unmatched junction nucleotides: 9. CDR3 bases: TGTGCCAGCAGTCGAAGCAGGGGGCGGGCCGAGCAGTACTTC. Translating it yields CASSRSRGRAEQYF.

The gene calls are TRBV27 and TRBJ1-2, with 9 bases fitting TRBD1. V shed 5 bases and J 2 bases; nucleotides not matched to a gene: 9. Germline V gene sequence: CDR1 MNHEY, CDR2 SMNVEV (reference sequence). The length of the CDR3 is 16 residues. The CDR3, as DNA: TGTGCCAGCAGTCCCACGGGACAGGGTCCCAACTATGGCTACACCTTC. Amino acids: CASSPTGQGPNYGYTF.

This chain links TRBV19 with TRBJ1-5; 8 bases are shared with TRBD1. The junction had 6 bases not matched to a gene; V was cut back by 4 bases and J by 1 base. Germline values: CDR1 LNHDA, CDR2 SQIVND (reference sequence). The CDR3 is 16 residues long. The CDR3: CASSSPGQVSNQPQHF. CDR3 coding DNA: TGTGCCAGTAGTAGTCCGGGACAGGTGAGCAATCAGCCCCAGCATTTT.

The chain is built from TRBV21-1 and TRBJ1-1. TRBV21-1 is a recognized pseudogene. This CDR3 is 14 amino acids long. The CDR3 nucleotides read TGTGCCAGCAGATGGGCCGGGGCGCGGACTGAAGCTTTCTTT. It codes for CASRWAGARTEAFF.

The chain joins TRBV5-5 to TRBJ2-1; D uncertain. This CDR3 comprises 16 residues. Looked up from germline, CDR1 is SGHKS and CDR2 is YYEKEE (reference sequence). V lost 4 bases and J lost 4, with 18 bases in between. DNA of the CDR3: TGTGCCAGCAGCCACACAGACTCGATTGCATACAATGAGCAGTTCTTC. This codes for CASSHTDSIAYNEQFF. Full variable domain (missing parts from reference TRBV5-5 and TRBJ2-1): DAGVTQSPTHLIKTRGQQVTLRCSPISGHKSVSWYQQVLGQGPQFIFQYYEKEERGRGNFPDRFSARQFPNYSSELNVNALLLGDSALYLCASSHTDSIAYNEQFFGPGTRLTVL.

This clone was picked up one time. The V call is TRBV19, the J call TRBJ2-7, with 7 bases lining up with TRBD1. CDR1 is LNHDA, CDR2 SQIVND, per germline (reference sequence). The CDR3 runs to 13 residues. With V trimmed by 4 bases and J by 5 bases, 5 bases remained unmatched. CDR3 in amino acids: CASSKRQGHEQYF. The CDR3 nucleotides read TGTGCCAGTAGTAAGCGACAGGGCCACGAGCAGTACTTC. Full variable domain (missing parts from reference TRBV19 and TRBJ2-7): DGGITQSPKYLFRKEGQNVTLSCEQNLNHDAMYWYRQDPGQGLRLIYYSQIVNDFQKGDIAEGYSVSREKKESFPLTVTSAQKNPTAFYLCASSKRQGHEQYFGPGTRLTVT.

This clone was recorded a few times. V is TRBV6-5 and J is TRBJ1-5; D not certain. The germline V and J ends were trimmed by 0 bases and 7 bases, with 7 bases remaining between them. Germline lookup yields CDR1 MNHEY and CDR2 SVGAGI. The CDR3 length is 13 residues. CDR3 nucleotides: TGTGCCAGCAGTTACTCAACCCACCAGCCCCAGCATTTT. It yields the protein CASSYSTHQPQHF.

V usage is TRBV5-1 and J usage is TRBJ2-1, with TRBD2 matching over 14 bases. The CDR3 runs 19 residues. Germline V gene data show CDR1 as SGHRS and CDR2 as YFSETQ. The J segment lost 0 bases and the V segment lost 3 bases, leaving 8 bases of the junction unmatched. The CDR3 loop is CASSSTSGRAPSSYNEQFF. The CDR3 DNA reads as TGCGCCAGCAGCTCGACTAGCGGGAGGGCACCTAGCTCCTACAATGAGCAGTTCTTC.

The rearrangement uses TRBV5-1 and TRBJ2-7; 8 nucleotides align to TRBD2. The length of the CDR3 is 15 residues. V lost 2 bases and J lost 1; bases outside the gene matches: 5. In germline, CDR1 is SGHRS, CDR2 YFSETQ. CDR3 residues: CASSFSSGLSYEQYF. The CDR3 DNA reads as TGCGCCAGCAGCTTTTCTAGCGGGCTTTCCTACGAGCAGTACTTC. The variable domain in full, completed from reference TRBV5-1 and TRBJ2-7, reads KAGVTQTPRYLIKTRGQQVTLSCSPISGHRSVSWYQQTPGQGLQFLFEYFSETQRNKGNFPGRFSGRQFSNSRSEMNVSTLELGDSALYLCASSFSSGLSYEQYFGPGTRLTVT.

As DNA, the CDR3 is TGTGCCAGCAGCTTAGGGCTAGCGGGAGGTTACTCTGGGGCCAACGTCCTGACTTTC. It yields the protein CASSLGLAGGYSGANVLTF. The chain has TRBV7-9 and TRBJ2-6; 11 bases line up with TRBD2. This CDR3 comprises 19 residues. CDR1 and CDR2 from the germline V gene are SEHNR and FQNEAQ (reference sequence). After removal of 1 base from V and 0 bases from J, the junction contained 5 bases not matched to a gene. The whole variable domain, remainder taken from reference TRBV7-9 and TRBJ2-6, is DTGVSQNPRHKITKRGQNVTFRCDPISEHNRLYWYRQTLGQGPEFLTYFQNEAQLEKSRLLSDRFSAERPKGSFSTLEIQRTEQGDSAMYLCASSLGLAGGYSGANVLTFGAGSRLTVL.

The chain has TRBV19 and TRBJ1-2; D remains unclear. Germline loops: CDR1 LNHDA, CDR2 SQIVND (reference sequence). V lost 5 bases and J 4 bases, leaving 14 bases between the germline ends. The CDR3 contains 14 residues. The CDR3 sequence is CASSDDGRAYGYTF. The CDR3 DNA reads as TGTGCCAGTAGTGACGACGGACGGGCCTATGGCTACACCTTC.

This chain joins TRBV6-5 and TRBJ1-2; perhaps TRBD1 as D (5 bases). CDR1 and CDR2 (germline): MNHEY, SVGAGI. V lost 0 bases and J 0 bases, leaving 8 bases between the germline ends. The CDR3 totals 15 residues. The CDR3 protein is CASSYSQGPNYGYTF. The CDR3 DNA is TGTGCCAGCAGTTACTCGCAGGGCCCTAACTATGGCTACACCTTC.

The V gene is TRBV1, the J gene TRBJ2-1; the listed D gene, TRBD2, was not tested against the DNA. TRBV1 is reported as a pseudogene. There are 16 residues in the CDR3. CDR3 in DNA: TGCACCAGCAGCCAAGTTCTAGCGGGAGATCGTCATGAGCAGTTCTTC. Protein sequence: CTSSQVLAGDRHEQFF.

This chain uses TRBV28 with TRBJ2-3; TRBD2 matches 10 bases. The CDR3 runs 17 residues. Per germline, CDR1 MDHEN and CDR2 SYDVKM. Trimming cost V 2 bases and J 4 bases; bases outside gene matches: 9. CDR3 region: CASSLLAGAVGADTQYF. CDR3 nucleotides: TGTGCCAGCAGTTTACTAGCGGGAGCGGTGGGCGCAGATACGCAGTATTTT.

A single count supports this clone. The chain recombines TRBV2 with TRBJ1-5; TRBD1 matches 7 bases. CDR3 size: 16 residues. Germline lookup yields CDR1 SNHLY and CDR2 FYNNEI. Trimming took 0 bases from V and 7 from J; bases not matched to a gene: 9. The CDR3 bases are TGTGCCAGCAGTGAAGCTGCGAGGGGGCGGGCACAGCCCCAGCATTTT. Its protein is CASSEAARGRAQPQHF.

Details on this clone: Other DNA sequences of this sample code for an identical CDR3. As DNA, the CDR3 is TGCAGCGTTGGTAGGGGGGATGAAAAACTGTTTTTT. Translated, it gives CSVGRGDEKLFF. The V gene is TRBV29-1, the J gene TRBJ1-4; D perhaps matches TRBD1 (6 bases). CDR1 and CDR2 from the germline V gene are SQVTM and ANQGSEA. The ends were cut back, 4 bases at V and 6 bases at J, with 9 bases in the middle. This CDR3 has 12 residues.

This clone was observed a single time. This chain uses TRBV18 with TRBJ2-7; D gene uncertain. V was trimmed by 0 bases and J by 2 bases, leaving 14 bases between them. The CDR3 contains 16 residues. Germline-derived CDR1 and CDR2 are KGHSH and LQKENI. CDR3 bases: TGTGCCAGCTCACCACCGGACGCATTAAAACCCTACGAGCAGTACTTC. Protein: CASSPPDALKPYEQYF.

The genes are TRBV7-2 and TRBJ2-1; 7 bases fit TRBD2. The ends lost 2 bases at V and 12 bases at J; junction bases unmatched: 13. The CDR3 spans 15 residues. CDR1 and CDR2 (germline): SGHTA, FQGNSA. The CDR3 region has the DNA TGTGCCAGCAGCTTATTAGCTAGCGGCCCCACGGGGCAGTTCTTC. Protein product: CASSLLASGPTGQFF.

Comment on this clone: Other DNA sequences in this sample translate to the same CDR3. The chain couples TRBV6-5 to TRBJ1-5; unclear D gene. V was trimmed by 5 bases and J by 2 bases, leaving 10 bases between them. CDR3 size: 14 residues. The germline CDR1 and CDR2 sequences are MNHEY and SVGAGI. The CDR3 nucleotides are TGTGCCAGCAGTCGTGGTGGTGGCAATCAGCCCCAGCATTTT. This codes for CASSRGGGNQPQHF.

The V call is TRBV21-1, the J call TRBJ2-1. TRBV21-1 is labeled a pseudogene. This CDR3 comprises 16 residues. The CDR3 DNA is TGTGCCAGCAGCCAGTCACCGTTGTCCGGCGACAATGAGCAGTTCTTC. Protein sequence: CASSQSPLSGDNEQFF.

The chain is built from TRBV2 and TRBJ1-1; the match to TRBD1 covers 7 bases. The CDR3 extends over 14 amino acids. Germline V gene data show CDR1 as SNHLY and CDR2 as FYNNEI. With V trimmed by 4 bases and J by 6 bases, 8 bases remained unmatched. CDR3 protein: CASSAGRQGAEAFF. CDR3 coding DNA: TGTGCCAGCAGTGCAGGGCGACAGGGCGCTGAAGCTTTCTTT.

V gene TRBV11-3 combines with J gene TRBJ2-5, with a tentative D call TRBD1 (5 bases). CDR1 is SGHNT and CDR2 is YENEEA in the germline V gene. The CDR3 extends over 13 amino acids. V gave up 3 bases and J gave up 5 bases, with 10 bases separating them. CDR3 in DNA: TGTGCCAGCAGCTTCAGGGTTGGGGAGACCCAGTACTTC. This translates into CASSFRVGETQYF.

The chain employs TRBV4-3 and TRBJ2-7, with D unclear. V was trimmed by 4 bases and J by 3 bases, leaving 19 bases between them. CDR3 length: 16 residues. The germline gives CDR1 LGHNA, CDR2 YSLEER. CDR3 loop: CASSPPGPKAIYEQYF. The CDR3 bases are TGCGCCAGCAGCCCTCCCGGGCCTAAGGCGATCTACGAGCAGTACTTC.

This chain links TRBV7-3 with TRBJ2-1; 13 bases fit TRBD2. The CDR3 runs to 15 residues. Looked up from germline, CDR1 is SGHTA and CDR2 is FQGTGA. V shed 2 bases, J shed 13 bases, and the junction held 8 bases outside the gene matches. The CDR3 sequence is CASSLGTSGANRQFF. For the CDR3, the DNA is TGTGCCAGCAGCTTAGGGACTAGCGGGGCCAACCGCCAGTTCTTC.

Concerning this clone itself: This sample includes further DNA sequences coding for the same CDR3. The chain employs TRBV6-1 and TRBJ1-2, with D uncertain. CDR1 is MNHNS and CDR2 is SASEGT in the germline V gene. The CDR3 covers 12 residues. V lost 2 bases to trimming and J lost 5 bases, with 6 bases between them. Written as DNA, the CDR3 is TGTGCCAGCAGTGAACGGAATTATGGCTACACCTTC. Translation: CASSERNYGYTF.